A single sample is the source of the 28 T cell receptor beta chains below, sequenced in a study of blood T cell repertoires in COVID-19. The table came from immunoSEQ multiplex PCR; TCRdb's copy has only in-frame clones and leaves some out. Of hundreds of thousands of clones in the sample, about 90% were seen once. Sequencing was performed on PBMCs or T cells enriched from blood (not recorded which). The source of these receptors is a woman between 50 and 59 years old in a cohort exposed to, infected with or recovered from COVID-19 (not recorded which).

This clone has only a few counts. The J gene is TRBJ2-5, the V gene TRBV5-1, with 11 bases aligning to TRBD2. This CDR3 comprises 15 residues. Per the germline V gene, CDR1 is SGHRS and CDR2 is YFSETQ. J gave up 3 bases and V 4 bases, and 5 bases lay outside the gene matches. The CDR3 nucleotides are TGCGCCAGCAGCCCAGGGACTAGCGGAGAAGAGACCCAGTACTTC. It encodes CASSPGTSGEETQYF.

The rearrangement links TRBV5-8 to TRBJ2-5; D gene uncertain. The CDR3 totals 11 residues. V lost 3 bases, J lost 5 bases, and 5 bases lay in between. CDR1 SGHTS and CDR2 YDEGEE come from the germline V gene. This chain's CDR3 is CASSWAETQYF. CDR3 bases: TGTGCCAGCAGCTGGGCGGAGACCCAGTACTTC.

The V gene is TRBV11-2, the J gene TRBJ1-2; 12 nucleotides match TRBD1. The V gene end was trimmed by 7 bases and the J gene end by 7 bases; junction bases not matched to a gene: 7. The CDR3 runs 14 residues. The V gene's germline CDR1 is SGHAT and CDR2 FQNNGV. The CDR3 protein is CASKPGQGASGYTF. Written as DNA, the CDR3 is TGTGCCAGCAAACCGGGACAGGGGGCTTCTGGCTACACCTTC.

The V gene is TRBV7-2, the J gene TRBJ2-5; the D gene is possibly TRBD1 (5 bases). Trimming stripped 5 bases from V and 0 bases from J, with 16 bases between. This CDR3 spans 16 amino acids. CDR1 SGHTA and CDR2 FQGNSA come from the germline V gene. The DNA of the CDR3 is TGTGCCAGCAGCCCCCAAAACAGGAAGTACCAAGAGACCCAGTACTTC. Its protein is CASSPQNRKYQETQYF.

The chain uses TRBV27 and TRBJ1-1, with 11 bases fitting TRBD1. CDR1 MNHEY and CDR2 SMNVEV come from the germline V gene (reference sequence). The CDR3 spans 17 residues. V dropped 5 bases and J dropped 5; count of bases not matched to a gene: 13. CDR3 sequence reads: CASSRRAGTGGNTEAFF. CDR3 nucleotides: TGTGCCAGCAGTCGACGTGCCGGGACAGGGGGAAATACTGAAGCTTTCTTT.

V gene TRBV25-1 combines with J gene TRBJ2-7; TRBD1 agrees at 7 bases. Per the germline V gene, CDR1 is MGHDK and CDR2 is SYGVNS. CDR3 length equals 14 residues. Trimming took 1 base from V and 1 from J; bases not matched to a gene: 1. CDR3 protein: CASSELTGSYEQYF. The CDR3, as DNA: TGTGCCAGCAGTGAATTGACAGGGTCCTACGAGCAGTACTTC.

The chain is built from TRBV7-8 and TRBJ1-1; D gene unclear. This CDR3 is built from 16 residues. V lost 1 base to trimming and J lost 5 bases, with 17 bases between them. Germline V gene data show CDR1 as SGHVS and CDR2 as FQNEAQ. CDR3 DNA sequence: TGTGCCAGCAGCTTAGAGGCCGTCCGACTTGGGACTGAAGCTTTCTTT. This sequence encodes CASSLEAVRLGTEAFF.

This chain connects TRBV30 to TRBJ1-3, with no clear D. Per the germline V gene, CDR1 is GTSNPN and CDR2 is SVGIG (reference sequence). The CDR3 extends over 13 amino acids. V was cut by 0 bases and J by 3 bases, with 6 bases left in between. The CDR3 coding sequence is TGTGCCTGGAGTGTTGTCGTTGGAAACACCATATATTTT. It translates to CAWSVVVGNTIYF.

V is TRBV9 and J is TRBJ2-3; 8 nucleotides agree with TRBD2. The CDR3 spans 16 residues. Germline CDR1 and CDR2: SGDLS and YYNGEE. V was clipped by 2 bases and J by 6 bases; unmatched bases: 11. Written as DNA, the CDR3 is TGTGCCAGCAGCGTCATTAGCGGGGCCCAGGTGGATACGCAGTATTTT. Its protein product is CASSVISGAQVDTQYF.

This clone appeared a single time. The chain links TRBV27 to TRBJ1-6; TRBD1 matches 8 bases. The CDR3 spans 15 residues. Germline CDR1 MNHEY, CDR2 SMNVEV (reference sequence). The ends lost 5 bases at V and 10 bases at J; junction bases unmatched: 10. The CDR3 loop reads CASSPRQGMGSPLHF. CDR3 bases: TGTGCCAGCAGTCCCCGACAGGGGATGGGGTCACCCCTCCACTTT.

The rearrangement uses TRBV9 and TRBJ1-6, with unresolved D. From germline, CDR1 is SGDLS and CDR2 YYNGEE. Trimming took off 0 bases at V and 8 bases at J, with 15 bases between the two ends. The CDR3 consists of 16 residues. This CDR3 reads CASSVDPGEADSPLHF. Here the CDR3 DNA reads TGTGCCAGCAGCGTAGATCCGGGAGAAGCGGATTCACCCCTCCACTTT.

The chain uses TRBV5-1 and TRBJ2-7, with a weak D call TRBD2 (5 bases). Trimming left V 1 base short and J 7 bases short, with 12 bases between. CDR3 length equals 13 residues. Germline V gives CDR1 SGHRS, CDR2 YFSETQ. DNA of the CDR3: TGCGCCAGCAGCTTGACCGGGGAGAGGGAGCAGTACTTC. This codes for CASSLTGEREQYF. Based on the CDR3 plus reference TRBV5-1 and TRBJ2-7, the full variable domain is KAGVTQTPRYLIKTRGQQVTLSCSPISGHRSVSWYQQTPGQGLQFLFEYFSETQRNKGNFPGRFSGRQFSNSRSEMNVSTLELGDSALYLCASSLTGEREQYFGPGTRLTVT.

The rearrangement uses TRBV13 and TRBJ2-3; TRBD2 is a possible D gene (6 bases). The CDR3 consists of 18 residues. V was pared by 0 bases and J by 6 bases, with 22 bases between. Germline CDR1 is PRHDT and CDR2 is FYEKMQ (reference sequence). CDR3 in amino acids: CASSLGPPPPGAGDTQYF. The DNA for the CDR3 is TGTGCCAGCAGCTTAGGGCCTCCACCCCCCGGCGCGGGGGATACGCAGTATTTT. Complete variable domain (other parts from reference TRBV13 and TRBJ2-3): AAGVIQSPRHLIKEKRETATLKCYPIPRHDTVYWYQQGPGQDPQFLISFYEKMQSDKGSIPDRFSAQQFSDYHSELNMSSLELGDSALYFCASSLGPPPPGAGDTQYFGPGTRLTVL.

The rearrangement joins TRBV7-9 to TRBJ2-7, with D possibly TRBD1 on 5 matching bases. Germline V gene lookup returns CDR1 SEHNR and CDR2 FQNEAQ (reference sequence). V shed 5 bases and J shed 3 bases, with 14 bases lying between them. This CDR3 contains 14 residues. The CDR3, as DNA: TGTGCCAGCAGCCCCGACCCGACAGTCTACGAGCAGTACTTC. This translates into CASSPDPTVYEQYF.

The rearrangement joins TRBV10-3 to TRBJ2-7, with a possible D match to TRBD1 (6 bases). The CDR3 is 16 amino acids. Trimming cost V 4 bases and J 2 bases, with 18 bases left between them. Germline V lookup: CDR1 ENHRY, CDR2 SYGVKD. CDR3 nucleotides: TGTGCCATCAGTGGGTTGGAAGGACAGCCCGCCTACGAGCAGTACTTC. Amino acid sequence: CAISGLEGQPAYEQYF.

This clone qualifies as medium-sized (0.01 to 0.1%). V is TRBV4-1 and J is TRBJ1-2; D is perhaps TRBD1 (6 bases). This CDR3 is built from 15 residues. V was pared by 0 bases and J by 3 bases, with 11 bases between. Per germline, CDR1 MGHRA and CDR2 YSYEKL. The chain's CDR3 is CASSQDQGLDYGYTF. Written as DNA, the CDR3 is TGCGCCAGCAGCCAAGATCAGGGGTTGGACTATGGCTACACCTTC.

CDR3 sequence: CASSLEWTSEGEQYF. In nucleotides, the CDR3 is TGTGCCAGCAGCTTAGAATGGACTAGCGAAGGCGAGCAGTACTTC. This chain links TRBV11-2 with TRBJ2-7; 9 bases line up with TRBD2. This CDR3 is built from 15 residues. Germline V gives CDR1 SGHAT, CDR2 FQNNGV. The V gene end was trimmed by 0 bases and the J gene end by 6 bases; junction bases not matched to a gene: 6.

The CDR3 region is CASSQAGTGVEKLFF. In DNA, the CDR3 is TGCGCCAGCAGCCAAGCCGGGACAGGGGTCGAAAAACTGTTTTTT. The V call is TRBV4-1, the J call TRBJ1-4, with 10 nucleotides matching TRBD1. The CDR3 loop spans 15 amino acids. J was trimmed by 8 bases and V by 1 base; bases with no gene match: 4. The germline V gene has CDR1 MGHRA and CDR2 YSYEKL.

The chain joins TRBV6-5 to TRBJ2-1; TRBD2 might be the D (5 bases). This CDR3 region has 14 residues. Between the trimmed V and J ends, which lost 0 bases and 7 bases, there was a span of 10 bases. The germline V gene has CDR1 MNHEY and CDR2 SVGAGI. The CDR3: CASSYSYSVNEQFF. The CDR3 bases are TGTGCCAGCAGTTACTCCTATAGCGTTAATGAGCAGTTCTTC.

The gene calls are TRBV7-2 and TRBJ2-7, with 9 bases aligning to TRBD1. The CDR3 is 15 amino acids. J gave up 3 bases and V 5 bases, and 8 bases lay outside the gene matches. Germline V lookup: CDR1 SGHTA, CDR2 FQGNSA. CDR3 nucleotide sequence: TGTGCCAGCAGCCCTCCGGGACAGGGAGACTACGAGCAGTACTTC. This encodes CASSPPGQGDYEQYF.

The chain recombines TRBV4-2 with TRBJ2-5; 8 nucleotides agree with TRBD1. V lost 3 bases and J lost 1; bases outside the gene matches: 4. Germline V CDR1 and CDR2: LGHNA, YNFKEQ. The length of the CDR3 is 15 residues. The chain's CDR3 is CASSHDRGGQETQYF. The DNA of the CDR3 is TGTGCCAGCAGCCACGACAGGGGAGGCCAAGAGACCCAGTACTTC.

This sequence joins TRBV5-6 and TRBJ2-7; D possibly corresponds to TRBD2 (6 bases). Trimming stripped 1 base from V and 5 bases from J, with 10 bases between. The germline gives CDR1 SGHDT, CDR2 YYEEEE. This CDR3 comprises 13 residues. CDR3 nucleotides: TGTGCCAGCAGCTTGAGGAGGGTACACGAGCAGTACTTC. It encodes CASSLRRVHEQYF.

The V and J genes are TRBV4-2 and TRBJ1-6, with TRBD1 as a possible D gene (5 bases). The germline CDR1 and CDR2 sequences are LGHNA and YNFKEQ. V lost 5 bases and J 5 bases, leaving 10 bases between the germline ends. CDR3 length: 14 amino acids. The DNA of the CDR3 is TGTGCCAGCAGCGTGGAGACAGATAATTCACCCCTCCACTTT. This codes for CASSVETDNSPLHF.

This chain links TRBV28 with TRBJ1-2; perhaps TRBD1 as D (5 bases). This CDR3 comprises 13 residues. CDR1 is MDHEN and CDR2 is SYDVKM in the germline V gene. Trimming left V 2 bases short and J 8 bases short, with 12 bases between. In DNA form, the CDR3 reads TGTGCCAGCAGTTTAAACTCAGGGTTCGGCTACACCTTC. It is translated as CASSLNSGFGYTF.

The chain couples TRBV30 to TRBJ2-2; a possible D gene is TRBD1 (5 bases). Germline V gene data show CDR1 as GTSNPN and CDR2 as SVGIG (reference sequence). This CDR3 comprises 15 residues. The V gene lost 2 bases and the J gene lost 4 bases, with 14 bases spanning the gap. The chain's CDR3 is CAWSTRVGLTGELFF. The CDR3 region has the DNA TGTGCCTGGAGTACCAGGGTGGGGCTCACCGGGGAGCTGTTTTTT. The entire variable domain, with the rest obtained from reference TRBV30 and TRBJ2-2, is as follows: SQTIHQWPATLVQPVGSPLSLECTVEGTSNPNLYWYRQAAGRGLQLLFYSVGIGQISSEVPQNLSASRPQDRQFILSSKKLLLSDSGFYLCAWSTRVGLTGELFFGEGSRLTVL.

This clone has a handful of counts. The CDR3 reads CASSLLRGDSMNTEAFF. For the CDR3, the DNA is TGTGCCAGCAGCCTTCTTAGGGGGGACAGCATGAACACTGAAGCTTTCTTT. The genes are TRBV2 and TRBJ1-1, with 7 bases fitting TRBD1. The V and J ends lost 6 bases and 0 bases, in that order; junction bases with no gene match: 13. CDR3 length: 17 residues. Germline CDR1 and CDR2: SNHLY and FYNNEI.

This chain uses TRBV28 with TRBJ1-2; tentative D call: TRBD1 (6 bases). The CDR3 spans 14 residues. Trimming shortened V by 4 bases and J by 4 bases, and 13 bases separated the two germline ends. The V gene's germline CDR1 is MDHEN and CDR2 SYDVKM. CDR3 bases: TGTGCCAGCAGTTCCATACTACAGGGCTATGGCTACACCTTC. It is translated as CASSSILQGYGYTF.

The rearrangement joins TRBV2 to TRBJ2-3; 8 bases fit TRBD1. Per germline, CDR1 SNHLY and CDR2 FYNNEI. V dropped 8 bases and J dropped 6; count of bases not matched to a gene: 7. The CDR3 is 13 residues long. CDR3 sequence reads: CASYRGMADTQYF. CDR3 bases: TGTGCCAGCTACAGGGGGATGGCTGATACGCAGTATTTT.